The 26 T cell receptor beta chains in this list originate from one sample, sequenced in a study of T cells in Graves' hyperthyroidism and ophthalmopathy. The source material, RNA transcripts, was used to amplify TCR beta CDR3 regions. HTBI primers were employed in a first-round RT-PCR of the TCR CDR3. TCRdb reprocessed the multiplex PCR reads via MiXCR and lists one record per CDR3 protein. The sample carries some 570,000 distinct CDR3 sequences, roughly 17% recorded once. Sequenced input: blood. These receptors all stem from a woman aged 18-35 years with Graves' ophthalmopathy.

This clonotype showed up many times. The CDR3 coding sequence is TGCAGTGCTGGGGCTAGCGCCTCCTACGAGCAGTACTTC. This translates into CSAGASASYEQYF. The chain joins TRBV20-1 to TRBJ2-7; possibly TRBD2 for D (6 bases). The V gene's germline CDR1 is DFQATT and CDR2 SNEGSKA (reference sequence). V was clipped by 5 bases and J by 0 bases, with 11 bases between them. The CDR3 consists of 13 residues.

This chain links TRBV5-6 with TRBJ2-5, with TRBD2 matching 15 bases. The CDR3 length is 17 residues. The germline V gene has CDR1 SGHDT and CDR2 YYEEEE. V lost 6 bases to trimming and J lost 5 bases; unmatched junction nucleotides: 11. The chain's CDR3 is CASNPGLAGGGRETQYF. In DNA, the CDR3 is TGTGCCAGCAACCCGGGACTAGCGGGAGGTGGAAGGGAGACCCAGTACTTC.

This clonotype came up many times. CDR3 protein: CASSPTSGSSYNEQFF. CDR3 sequence (DNA): TGCGCCAGCAGCCCGACTAGCGGCTCCTCCTACAATGAGCAGTTCTTC. This chain links TRBV5-1 with TRBJ2-1, with TRBD2 matching over 9 bases. V lost 4 bases and J lost 0; bases outside the gene matches: 5. The CDR3 extends over 16 amino acids. Germline values: CDR1 SGHRS, CDR2 YFSETQ.

This clonotype was recorded many times. The rearrangement joins TRBV18 to TRBJ2-1; D is uncertain. CDR1 is KGHSH, CDR2 LQKENI, per germline. V shed 3 bases and J shed 6 bases, with 12 bases lying between them. CDR3 size: 14 residues. The CDR3 coding sequence is TGTGCCAGCTCACCGGGCAGTAAAATCAATGAGCAGTTCTTC. This sequence encodes CASSPGSKINEQFF. The full variable domain, with the rest looked up from reference TRBV18 and TRBJ2-1, is NAGVMQNPRHLVRRRGQEARLRCSPMKGHSHVYWYRQLPEEGLKFMVYLQKENIIDESGMPKERFSAEFPKEGPSILRIQQVVRGDSAAYFCASSPGSKINEQFFGPGTRLTVL.

This clonotype has a count of ten or more. This rearrangement joins TRBV6-1 to TRBJ1-1, with 8 bases fitting TRBD1. The CDR3 has 14 amino acids. CDR1 and CDR2 from the germline V gene are MNHNS and SASEGT. J was trimmed by 4 bases and V by 5 bases; bases with no gene match: 6. Here the CDR3 reads CASSTGQGITEAFF. As DNA, the CDR3 is TGTGCCAGCAGTACCGGACAGGGAATCACTGAAGCTTTCTTT.

This rearrangement joins TRBV10-3 to TRBJ1-5; D gene ambiguous. The CDR3 is made up of 13 amino acids. V lost 2 bases to trimming and J lost 5 bases, with 7 bases between them. The germline V gene encodes CDR1 ENHRY and CDR2 SYGVKD. For the CDR3, the DNA is TGTGCCATCAGTGAGACACGTGATCAGCCCCAGCATTTT. This translates into CAISETRDQPQHF.

This clonotype was detected ten times or more. The chain has TRBV11-2 and TRBJ1-1; D is possibly TRBD1 (5 bases). The CDR3 spans 17 residues. V was cut by 1 base and J by 3 bases, with 18 bases left in between. Germline values: CDR1 SGHAT, CDR2 FQNNGV. The CDR3 loop is CASSLGGFGWSDTEAFF. CDR3 nucleotides: TGTGCCAGCAGCTTAGGGGGGTTTGGTTGGTCGGACACTGAAGCTTTCTTT.

This clonotype showed up just a few times. This sequence joins TRBV12-3 or TRBV12-4 and TRBJ2-2, with TRBD2 as a possible D gene (6 bases). The CDR3 spans 15 residues. V dropped 5 bases and J dropped 0 bases, with 10 bases sitting between them. CDR3 coding DNA: TGTGCCAGCAGTGTGGGACTGGCGAACACCGGGGAGCTGTTTTTT. Protein product: CASSVGLANTGELFF.

In this sample, this clonotype turned up a few times. V gene TRBV4-2 combines with J gene TRBJ1-5, with D perhaps matching TRBD1 (6 bases). The V end was cut by 4 bases, the J end by 0 bases, with 25 bases between. The length of the CDR3 is 20 residues. From germline, CDR1 is LGHNA and CDR2 YNFKEQ. The CDR3 spells CASSLLKTGPPLYSNQPQHF. DNA of the CDR3: TGTGCCAGCAGCCTTCTCAAAACAGGGCCCCCCCTTTATAGCAATCAGCCCCAGCATTTT.

The chain uses TRBV9 and TRBJ2-1, with 10 bases lining up with TRBD2. The germline V gene has CDR1 SGDLS and CDR2 YYNGEE. J was trimmed by 3 bases and V by 4 bases; bases with no gene match: 10. The CDR3 totals 17 residues. CDR3 amino acids: CASSSRTSGHLYNEQFF. DNA of the CDR3: TGTGCCAGCAGCTCACGGACTAGCGGACACCTCTACAATGAGCAGTTCTTC. The complete variable domain, with remaining parts taken from reference TRBV9 and TRBJ2-1, reads DSGVTQTPKHLITATGQRVTLRCSPRSGDLSVYWYQQSLDQGLQFLIQYYNGEERAKGNILERFSAQQFPDLHSELNLSSLELGDSALYFCASSSRTSGHLYNEQFFGPGTRLTVL.

This clonotype was recorded at least ten times. V and J are TRBV20-1 and TRBJ1-1, with D unresolved. This CDR3 contains 13 residues. The V gene lost 3 bases and the J gene lost 1 base, with 9 bases spanning the gap. CDR1 and CDR2 (germline): DFQATT, SNEGSKA (reference sequence). The CDR3 is CSASPGANTEAFF. The CDR3 coding sequence is TGCAGTGCTAGTCCAGGAGCGAACACTGAAGCTTTCTTT.

The V call is TRBV28, the J call TRBJ2-7, with 12 bases aligning to TRBD2. The V gene end was trimmed by 3 bases and the J gene end by 1 base; junction bases not matched to a gene: 13. Germline V CDR1 and CDR2: MDHEN, SYDVKM. The CDR3 is 19 residues long. The CDR3 loop reads CASSFELRLAGEWSYEQYF. CDR3 bases: TGTGCCAGCAGTTTCGAGTTAAGACTAGCGGGAGAGTGGTCCTACGAGCAGTACTTC. The variable domain in full, with the rest retrieved from reference TRBV28 and TRBJ2-7, is DVKVTQSSRYLVKRTGEKVFLECVQDMDHENMFWYRQDPGLGLRLIYFSYDVKMKEKGDIPEGYSVSREKKERFSLILESASTNQTSMYLCASSFELRLAGEWSYEQYFGPGTRLTVT.

This clonotype has at least ten counts. The chain carries TRBV28 and TRBJ1-1; no clear D gene. This CDR3 contains 10 residues. Germline CDR1 MDHEN, CDR2 SYDVKM. The germline V and J ends were trimmed by 8 bases and 4 bases, with 5 bases remaining between them. CDR3 sequence: CASATTEAFF. CDR3 bases: TGTGCCAGCGCGACCACTGAAGCTTTCTTT.

This clonotype was seen ten or more times. J is TRBJ1-2 and V is TRBV27; 11 bases match TRBD1. The CDR3 runs 15 residues. V trimming: 5 bases; J trimming: 6 bases; junction bases outside the gene matches: 8. The V gene's germline CDR1 is MNHEY and CDR2 SMNVEV (reference sequence). The chain's CDR3 is CASSPQGQGVDGYTF. The CDR3 bases are TGTGCCAGCAGTCCGCAGGGACAGGGGGTCGATGGCTACACCTTC.

The gene calls are TRBV7-9 and TRBJ2-7; 8 nucleotides agree with TRBD1. With 5 bases clipped from V and 7 bases from J, the junction kept 10 bases outside the gene matches. Germline CDR1 reads SEHNR; CDR2 reads FQNEAQ (reference sequence). CDR3 length equals 14 residues. DNA of the CDR3: TGTGCCAGCAGCCCGGGCAGGGGGCAAGGGGAGCAGTACTTC. Protein: CASSPGRGQGEQYF.

Note on this clonotype: A read error is possible here, since a much larger clone lies one base away. The chain has TRBV5-1 and TRBJ1-5, with TRBD1 as a possible D gene (5 bases). Germline V CDR1 and CDR2: SGHRS, YFSETQ. Between the trimmed V and J ends, which lost 0 bases and 3 bases, there was a span of 13 bases. The CDR3 runs 16 residues. The CDR3 here is CASSLEPRGNNQPQHF. In DNA form, the CDR3 reads TGCGCCAGCAGCTTGGAACCACGGGGGAACAATCAGCCCCAGCATTTT.

This clonotype was counted ten times or more. V and J are TRBV28 and TRBJ2-7, with 8 bases that match TRBD1. The ends lost 8 bases at V and 2 bases at J; junction bases unmatched: 8. The CDR3 sequence is 14 residues long. Germline V gene lookup returns CDR1 MDHEN and CDR2 SYDVKM. DNA for the CDR3: TGTGCCAGCGGCAAGACAGGGGCCCCCTACGAGCAGTACTTC. It is translated as CASGKTGAPYEQYF.

On this clonotype itself: With a much larger clone just one base away, this may be a read error. This chain connects TRBV4-1 to TRBJ1-3; 7 nucleotides match TRBD1. CDR1 and CDR2 from the germline V gene are MGHRA and YSYEKL. The CDR3 covers 18 residues. V was pared by 0 bases and J by 0 bases, with 8 bases of the junction left unmatched. CDR3 sequence (DNA): TGCGCCAGCAGCCAAGATACGGGGGACAGCAACTCTGGAAACACCATATATTTT. Protein product: CASSQDTGDSNSGNTIYF.

This clonotype was seen more than once but under ten times. The CDR3 sequence: CSARERGTIPGRSLHF. The CDR3 DNA reads TGCAGTGCTAGAGAAAGAGGGACCATCCCAGGTCGGTCCCTCCACTTT. This sequence joins TRBV20-1 and TRBJ1-6; perhaps TRBD1 as D (5 bases). The CDR3 is 16 amino acids. With 0 bases removed from V and 14 bases from J, the gap between germline ends came to 23 bases. CDR1 DFQATT and CDR2 SNEGSKA come from the germline V gene (reference sequence).

This sequence joins TRBV29-1 and TRBJ1-4, with TRBD1 identical over 7 bases. This CDR3 region has 15 residues. With 0 bases clipped from V and 5 bases from J, the junction kept 6 bases outside the gene matches. CDR1 SQVTM and CDR2 ANQGSEA come from the germline V gene. CDR3 region: CSVEETGQTNEKLFF. The CDR3 DNA reads TGCAGCGTTGAAGAGACGGGACAGACGAATGAAAAACTGTTTTTT.

The chain employs TRBV11-2 and TRBJ2-7; TRBD1 might be the D (7 bases). Germline CDR1 is SGHAT and CDR2 is FQNNGV. CDR3 length: 13 amino acids. Trimming took off 6 bases at V and 7 bases at J, with 16 bases between the two ends. This CDR3 reads CASRGGGFKEQYF. The CDR3 bases are TGTGCCAGCAGAGGAGGGGGCTTTAAGGAGCAGTACTTC.

J is TRBJ2-3 and V is TRBV5-1; the match to TRBD2 covers 8 bases. The CDR3 has 16 amino acids. The V gene's germline CDR1 is SGHRS and CDR2 YFSETQ. The V and J ends lost 3 bases and 1 base, in that order; junction bases with no gene match: 7. CDR3 DNA: TGCGCCAGCAGCTCCGGGACTAGTTTGGGCACAGATACGCAGTATTTT. Protein: CASSSGTSLGTDTQYF.

Notes on this clonotype: A read error may explain this, as a much larger clone is one base away. As DNA, the CDR3 is TGCAGTGCTAGAGTTGACAGGGGACCAGATACGCAGTATTTT. Amino acids: CSARVDRGPDTQYF. V is TRBV20-1 and J is TRBJ2-3; 8 bases are a match to TRBD1. This CDR3 region has 14 residues. CDR1 is DFQATT and CDR2 is SNEGSKA in the germline V gene (reference sequence). Trimming at V came to 1 base and at J to 4 bases, leaving 4 bases not matched to a gene.

This clonotype has a count of ten or more. V and J are TRBV3-1 and TRBJ1-2, with TRBD1 matching 11 bases. The CDR3 has 17 residues. Germline-derived CDR1 and CDR2 are LGHDT and YNNKEL (reference sequence). J gave up 8 bases and V 3 bases, and 14 bases lay outside the gene matches. CDR3 nucleotide sequence: TGTGCCAGCAGCCATCCGCGTCCGGGACAGGGGGAGAACGGCTACACCTTC. This encodes CASSHPRPGQGENGYTF.

The genes are TRBV20-1 and TRBJ2-2, with a tentative D call TRBD2 (5 bases). Trimming left V 0 bases short and J 3 bases short, with 11 bases between. This CDR3 spans 15 amino acids. Per germline, CDR1 DFQATT and CDR2 SNEGSKA (reference sequence). CDR3 coding DNA: TGCAGTGCTAGAGAAGTCGGGATAGACACCGGGGAGCTGTTTTTT. Translation: CSAREVGIDTGELFF.

This chain uses TRBV20-1 with TRBJ2-1, with 8 positions matching TRBD2. This CDR3 region has 15 residues. Trimming cost V 8 bases and J 5 bases; bases outside gene matches: 14. CDR1 is DFQATT and CDR2 is SNEGSKA in the germline V gene (reference sequence). The CDR3 sequence: CSSISPAGGNNEQFF. The DNA for the CDR3 is TGCAGTTCAATATCCCCTGCGGGAGGAAACAATGAGCAGTTCTTC.